Given below is one T cell receptor beta chain in context. Its antigen is unidentified. The data originate from a study of T cells after yellow fever vaccination. About the study: Each low-cell-number fraction was prepared by means of SMART-Seq v4 Ultra Low Input.

Looked up from germline, CDR1 is LGHDT and CDR2 is YNNKEL (reference sequence). The V gene end was trimmed by 4 bases and the J gene end by 7 bases; junction bases not matched to a gene: 14. The length of the CDR3 is 17 residues. Study-level findings and limits: Secondary responses were weaker yet peaked faster, day 5 versus 15.

MiXCR, run by TCRdb on the 5' RACE reads, gives a single entry per CDR3 protein. The repertoire holds a few hundred thousand distinct CDR3 sequences, with 7.5% to 9.5% as singletons. The input for sequencing was CD4+ T cells sorted from PBMCs, taken 5 days after the yellow fever booster vaccination. The V and J genes are TRBV3-1 and TRBJ2-1, with TRBD2 identical over 9 bases. The source is a man younger than 30 who received the YFV17D yellow fever vaccine. CDR3 sequence reads: CASSRPLHAGGPNEQFF. The CDR3 coding sequence is TGTGCCAGCAGCCGGCCCCTTCACGCGGGGGGGCCGAATGAGCAGTTCTTC.